Listed below are T cell receptor beta chains from one sample, sequenced in a study of a mutant IDH1 vaccine in newly diagnosed glioma. The table came from immunoSEQ multiplex PCR; TCRdb's copy has only in-frame clones and leaves some out. The sample has about 120,000 clones, about four fifths seen once. Antigens of these TCRs are unknown. The specimen comprised PBMCs, sampled from a glioma patient whose treatment included an IDH1 peptide vaccine. The source is a man aged 35 to 55 with glioma. CDR3s include the opening cysteine and the closing phenylalanine or tryptophan. Each record gives: V gene, D gene, J gene, clone size, CDR3 protein, CDR3 DNA. A D gene is named only where the DNA matches it firmly. The size entry is marked missing in some rows and otherwise reads once, few, many or a size class.

V: TRBV5-6
D: NA
J: TRBJ2-7
size: NA
CDR3: CASSYHGSEQYF
DNA: TGTGCCAGCAGCTACCACGGAAGCGAGCAGTACTTC

V: TRBV30
D: TRBD2
J: TRBJ2-7
size: once
CDR3: CAWSKGGSSYEQYF
DNA: TGTGCCTGGAGCAAGGGCGGGAGCTCCTACGAGCAGTACTTC

V: TRBV10-3
D: TRBD1
J: TRBJ2-7
size: NA
CDR3: CAITPGTGWYEQYF
DNA: TGTGCCATCACTCCCGGGACAGGGTGGTACGAGCAGTACTTC

V: TRBV6-4
D: TRBD2
J: TRBJ2-5
size: NA
CDR3: CASSETSGGQETQYF
DNA: TGTGCCAGCAGTGAGACTAGCGGGGGCCAAGAGACCCAGTACTTC

V: TRBV6-6
D: NA
J: TRBJ1-1
size: few
CDR3: CAVRGAGTEAFF
DNA: TGTGCCGTCCGGGGGGCAGGGACTGAAGCTTTCTTT

V: TRBV19
D: NA
J: TRBJ1-4
size: NA
CDR3: CASSIGALPEKLFF
DNA: TGTGCCAGTAGTATCGGGGCCCTTCCTGAAAAACTGTTTTTT

V: TRBV5-6
D: NA
J: TRBJ2-1
size: NA
CDR3: CASSFLSEQFF
DNA: TGTGCCAGCAGCTTTCTAAGTGAGCAGTTCTTC

V: TRBV4-2
D: TRBD1
J: TRBJ1-1
size: few
CDR3: CASSQTGDELAFF
DNA: TGTGCCAGCAGCCAAACAGGGGATGAGTTGGCTTTCTTT

V: TRBV5-6
D: TRBD2
J: TRBJ2-2
size: NA
CDR3: CASSLDAAGATGELFF
DNA: TGTGCCAGCAGCTTGGATGCAGCGGGAGCCACCGGGGAGCTGTTTTTT

V: TRBV29-1
D: TRBD2
J: TRBJ2-7
size: NA
CDR3: CSVEGRAGAAEQYF
DNA: TGCAGCGTTGAGGGTAGGGCGGGAGCTGCCGAGCAGTACTTC

V: TRBV6-5
D: NA
J: TRBJ2-5
size: NA
CDR3: CASSHDRTRGTQYF
DNA: TGTGCCAGCAGCCACGACAGGACGAGGGGGACCCAGTACTTC

V: TRBV6-6
D: TRBD1
J: TRBJ1-1
size: NA
CDR3: CASSQQGRETEAFF
DNA: TGTGCCAGCAGTCAACAGGGGCGAGAAACTGAAGCTTTCTTT

V: TRBV5-4
D: NA
J: TRBJ2-1
size: NA
CDR3: CASSGGGLAYNEQFF
DNA: TGTGCCAGCAGCGGGGGCGGGCTAGCCTACAATGAGCAGTTCTTC

V: TRBV7-9
D: NA
J: TRBJ2-6
size: NA
CDR3: CASSPPEGTGANVLTF
DNA: TGTGCCAGCAGCCCGCCGGAGGGGACCGGGGCCAACGTCCTGACTTTC

V: TRBV25-1
D: NA
J: TRBJ1-2
size: once
CDR3: CASSEMAGWRYTF
DNA: TGTGCCAGCAGTGAAATGGCAGGGTGGCGCTACACCTTC

V: TRBV6-1
D: NA
J: TRBJ2-4
size: many
CDR3: CASSQSPRDPADF
DNA: TGTGCCAGCAGTCAGAGTCCCCGGGACCCAGCGGACTTC

V: TRBV19
D: TRBD1
J: TRBJ2-1
size: NA
CDR3: CASNDRGYEQFF
DNA: TGTGCCAGTAATGACAGGGGGTATGAGCAGTTCTTC

V: TRBV9
D: NA
J: TRBJ2-7
size: NA
CDR3: CASSVEAGSYEQYF
DNA: TGTGCCAGCAGCGTAGAGGCGGGTAGCTACGAGCAGTACTTC

V: TRBV5-4
D: TRBD1
J: TRBJ2-7
size: NA
CDR3: CASSLAGQAPSSYEQYF
DNA: TGTGCCAGCAGCTTGGCAGGACAGGCTCCGAGCTCCTACGAGCAGTACTTC

V: TRBV5-1
D: NA
J: TRBJ2-4
size: NA
CDR3: CASSLEGTGLTKNIQYF
DNA: TGCGCCAGCAGCTTGGAGGGCACAGGGTTGACCAAAAACATTCAGTACTTC

V: TRBV27
D: TRBD2
J: TRBJ2-5
size: NA
CDR3: CASSLSGLATETQYF
DNA: TGTGCCAGCAGTTTATCCGGACTAGCGACGGAGACCCAGTACTTC

V: TRBV30
D: TRBD1
J: TRBJ2-7
size: NA
CDR3: CACGAGQGIYEQYF
DNA: TGTGCCTGCGGCGCAGGACAGGGGATTTACGAGCAGTACTTC

V: TRBV14
D: NA
J: TRBJ1-1
size: NA
CDR3: CASSPGQNTEAFF
DNA: TGTGCCAGCAGCCCGGGACAGAACACTGAAGCTTTCTTT

V: TRBV19
D: NA
J: TRBJ2-1
size: NA
CDR3: CASSIPRQGTSYNEQFF
DNA: TGTGCCAGTAGTATACCCCGGCAGGGGACTTCCTACAATGAGCAGTTCTTC

V: TRBV9
D: TRBD1
J: TRBJ1-6
size: NA
CDR3: CASSVRTGGDSPLHF
DNA: TGTGCCAGCAGCGTTCGGACAGGGGGCGATTCACCCCTCCACTTT

V: TRBV13
D: TRBD2
J: TRBJ2-7
size: NA
CDR3: CASSFSGGLAPEQYF
DNA: TGTGCCAGCAGCTTCTCCGGGGGACTAGCGCCCGAGCAGTACTTC

V: TRBV7-3
D: NA
J: TRBJ2-1
size: NA
CDR3: CASSLRADSYNEQFF
DNA: TGTGCCAGCAGCTTAAGGGCGGACTCCTACAATGAGCAGTTCTTC

V: TRBV21-1
D: NA
J: TRBJ1-4
size: NA
CDR3: CARDSGTGRNEKLFF
DNA: TGTGCCAGAGACTCCGGGACAGGCCGTAATGAAAAACTGTTTTTT

V: TRBV14
D: TRBD2
J: TRBJ2-6
size: NA
CDR3: CASSQDSSGGAAGANVLTF
DNA: TGTGCCAGCAGCCAAGACTCCAGCGGGGGGGCCGCTGGGGCCAACGTCCTGACTTTC

V: TRBV7-9
D: TRBD1
J: TRBJ2-1
size: once
CDR3: CASSLPGQFYNEQFF
DNA: TGTGCCAGCAGCCTCCCGGGACAGTTTTACAATGAGCAGTTCTTC

V: TRBV9
D: NA
J: TRBJ2-5
size: few
CDR3: CASSVAGKETQYF
DNA: TGTGCCAGCAGCGTAGCCGGGAAAGAGACCCAGTACTTC

V: TRBV19
D: NA
J: TRBJ2-6
size: NA
CDR3: CASSVAGANVLTF
DNA: TGTGCCAGTAGTGTCGCCGGGGCCAACGTCCTGACTTTC

V: TRBV4-1
D: TRBD2
J: TRBJ2-1
size: NA
CDR3: CASSPPGTSGVYNEQFF
DNA: TGCGCCAGCAGCCCCCCCGGGACTAGCGGGGTATACAATGAGCAGTTCTTC

V: TRBV4-2
D: TRBD1
J: TRBJ1-1
size: NA
CDR3: CASSQGGQGGTEAFF
DNA: TGTGCCAGCAGCCAAGGGGGACAGGGAGGGACTGAAGCTTTCTTT

V: TRBV5-4
D: NA
J: TRBJ2-5
size: NA
CDR3: CASSLFATGGLETQYF
DNA: TGTGCCAGCAGCTTGTTCGCAACGGGGGGCTTGGAGACCCAGTACTTC

V: TRBV6-1
D: NA
J: TRBJ1-1
size: NA
CDR3: CASGATDSTSEAFF
DNA: TGTGCCAGCGGGGCCACGGACAGTACCTCTGAAGCTTTCTTT

V: TRBV7-9
D: NA
J: TRBJ1-1
size: once
CDR3: CASSPGSREAFF
DNA: TGTGCCAGCAGCCCAGGGTCTCGGGAAGCTTTCTTT

V: TRBV5-6
D: TRBD1
J: TRBJ1-5
size: NA
CDR3: CASSSTPPGQGTHQPQHF
DNA: TGTGCCAGCAGCTCTACCCCGCCGGGACAGGGGACCCATCAGCCCCAGCATTTT

V: TRBV7-9
D: TRBD1
J: TRBJ1-4
size: few
CDR3: CASSLALGQGAANEKLFF
DNA: TGTGCCAGCAGCTTAGCGCTAGGACAGGGGGCGGCTAATGAAAAACTGTTTTTT

V: TRBV5-5
D: NA
J: TRBJ1-5
size: once
CDR3: CASSLGYSNQPQHF
DNA: TGTGCCAGCAGCTTGGGGTATAGCAATCAGCCCCAGCATTTT

V: TRBV19
D: NA
J: TRBJ2-7
size: NA
CDR3: CASTTRGVGPLPYEQYF
DNA: TGTGCCAGTACCACCCGAGGAGTGGGTCCTCTTCCCTACGAGCAGTACTTC

V: TRBV29-1
D: NA
J: TRBJ2-5
size: NA
CDR3: CSVVMGGKETQYF
DNA: TGCAGCGTAGTCATGGGCGGAAAAGAGACCCAGTACTTC

V: TRBV6-1
D: NA
J: TRBJ2-7
size: NA
CDR3: CASIARAYEQYF
DNA: TGTGCCAGCATCGCCAGGGCCTACGAGCAGTACTTC

V: TRBV6-5
D: NA
J: TRBJ2-1
size: NA
CDR3: CASSYRGRVNNEQFF
DNA: TGTGCCAGCAGTTACCGAGGACGCGTCAACAATGAGCAGTTCTTC

V: TRBV28
D: NA
J: TRBJ1-2
size: NA
CDR3: CASSPQLNYGYTF
DNA: TGTGCCAGCAGCCCACAGCTAAACTATGGCTACACCTTC

V: TRBV5-6
D: NA
J: TRBJ1-2
size: NA
CDR3: CASSLGRTSYGYTF
DNA: TGTGCCAGCAGCTTGGGGCGGACAAGCTATGGCTACACCTTC

V: TRBV19
D: NA
J: TRBJ1-1
size: NA
CDR3: CASSTLQGRTEAFF
DNA: TGTGCCAGTAGTACTCTACAGGGAAGGACTGAAGCTTTCTTT

V: TRBV7-9
D: TRBD1
J: TRBJ1-4
size: NA
CDR3: CASSHRDRAGEKLFF
DNA: TGTGCCAGCAGCCACCGGGACAGGGCTGGCGAAAAACTGTTTTTT

V: TRBV6-1
D: NA
J: TRBJ1-1
size: NA
CDR3: CASSEGIQGEAFF
DNA: TGTGCCAGCAGTGAGGGAATTCAGGGAGAAGCTTTCTTT

V: TRBV28
D: NA
J: TRBJ2-1
size: NA
CDR3: CASSLAIDRRHYNEQFF
DNA: TGTGCCAGCAGTTTGGCCATAGACAGACGACACTACAATGAGCAGTTCTTC

V: TRBV5-1
D: NA
J: TRBJ2-3
size: NA
CDR3: CASSSLGALQVTDTQYF
DNA: TGCGCCAGCAGCTCCCTGGGGGCCCTCCAAGTTACAGATACGCAGTATTTT

V: TRBV2
D: NA
J: TRBJ2-5
size: NA
CDR3: CASSEGMQETQYF
DNA: TGTGCCAGCAGTGAAGGGATGCAAGAGACCCAGTACTTC

V: TRBV28
D: NA
J: TRBJ2-7
size: once
CDR3: CASSQIYEQYF
DNA: TGTGCCAGCAGCCAAATCTACGAGCAGTACTTC

V: TRBV10-1
D: NA
J: TRBJ2-3
size: NA
CDR3: CASSEREGRDTQYF
DNA: TGCGCCAGCAGTGAACGGGAAGGCAGGGATACGCAGTATTTT

V: TRBV4-3
D: NA
J: TRBJ1-2
size: NA
CDR3: CASSVRSYGYTF
DNA: TGCGCCAGCAGCGTCAGGAGCTATGGCTACACCTTC

V: TRBV7-2
D: NA
J: TRBJ1-2
size: NA
CDR3: CASSLNAYGYTF
DNA: TGTGCCAGCAGCTTGAATGCCTATGGCTACACCTTC

V: TRBV9
D: TRBD1
J: TRBJ2-6
size: NA
CDR3: CASSVARDSPFSGANVLTF
DNA: TGTGCCAGCAGCGTAGCTCGGGACAGTCCCTTCTCTGGGGCCAACGTCCTGACTTTC

V: TRBV4-1
D: TRBD2
J: TRBJ2-7
size: once
CDR3: CASSRHSGSSYEQYF
DNA: TGCGCCAGCAGCCGTCATAGCGGGAGTTCCTACGAGCAGTACTTC

V: TRBV9
D: NA
J: TRBJ2-7
size: NA
CDR3: CASSVGPRTPEQYF
DNA: TGTGCCAGCAGCGTAGGCCCCCGCACTCCCGAGCAGTACTTC

V: TRBV9
D: TRBD1
J: TRBJ2-3
size: NA
CDR3: CASSARDRARSTDTQYF
DNA: TGTGCCAGCAGCGCCCGGGACAGGGCCCGTTCCACAGATACGCAGTATTTT